These 7 T cell receptor beta chains were all obtained from the same sample, sequenced in a study of T-cell memory formation after mild COVID-19. TCRdb re-called the 5' RACE reads with MiXCR, one entry per CDR3 protein. Of 200,000 to 250,000 distinct CDR3 sequences listed, over 15% are singletons. The sequencing input was PBMCs or a T cell subset sorted from them (not recorded which). The receptors were sampled from an adult woman who had mild COVID-19 (a few samples of this study predate the infection). Cell type and time point are not known.

This clonotype appeared many times. The chain uses TRBV6-5 and TRBJ2-1, with 7 bases that match TRBD2. Germline CDR1 is MNHEY and CDR2 is SVGAGI. This CDR3 comprises 13 residues. Germline trimming cut 6 bases from V and 6 bases from J; bases unmatched to any gene: 5. The CDR3 DNA follows: TGTGCCAGCAGGCGACTAGCCGCCAATGAGCAGTTCTTC. Residues: CASRRLAANEQFF.

This clonotype was counted only a few times. The chain links TRBV12-3 or TRBV12-4 to TRBJ1-2; 8 bases map to TRBD1. The CDR3 length is 16 residues. Trimming removed 6 bases from V and 6 bases from J; junction bases left unmatched: 15. In DNA, the CDR3 is TGTGCCAGCAGCTTCAGAGGGACAGGAAAACAGAATGGCTACACCTTC. It is translated as CASSFRGTGKQNGYTF.

With regard to this clonotype: A read error may account for a junction end that differs from germline. The gene calls are TRBV20-1 and TRBJ2-2, with TRBD1 matching over 7 bases. Germline CDR1 is DFQATT and CDR2 is SNEGSKA (reference sequence). The CDR3 length is 15 residues. DNA of the CDR3: TGCAGTGCCAGAGCCGGGACAGCGAACACCGGGGAGCTGTTTTTT. This encodes CSARAGTANTGELFF.

This clonotype was detected ten times or more. J is TRBJ2-1 and V is TRBV19; D gene ambiguous. Germline lookup yields CDR1 LNHDA and CDR2 SQIVND (reference sequence). The germline V and J ends were trimmed by 5 bases and 8 bases, with 7 bases remaining between them. CDR3 length: 11 amino acids. The CDR3 nucleotides are TGTGCCAGTAGTGCGGTATATGAGCAGTTCTTC. Residues: CASSAVYEQFF. The variable domain in full, completed from reference TRBV19 and TRBJ2-1, reads DGGITQSPKYLFRKEGQNVTLSCEQNLNHDAMYWYRQDPGQGLRLIYYSQIVNDFQKGDIAEGYSVSREKKESFPLTVTSAQKNPTAFYLCASSAVYEQFFGPGTRLTVL.

The rearrangement joins TRBV20-1 to TRBJ2-1; possibly TRBD1 or TRBD2 for D (5 bases each). The V gene lost 7 bases and the J gene lost 6 bases, with 13 bases spanning the gap. Germline CDR1 and CDR2: DFQATT and SNEGSKA (reference sequence). CDR3 length: 12 residues. CDR3 residues: CSVTPGLNEQFF. The CDR3 bases are TGCAGTGTCACCCCGGGGCTCAATGAGCAGTTCTTC.

The rearrangement joins TRBV7-2 to TRBJ2-5; 9 bases fit TRBD2. Losses at the gene ends were 5 bases for V and 5 bases for J; bases not matched to a gene: 3. CDR1 and CDR2 (germline): SGHTA, FQGNSA. The length of the CDR3 is 13 residues. In nucleotides, the CDR3 is TGTGCCAGCAGCCGAAGCGGGAGGGAGACCCAGTACTTC. Protein sequence: CASSRSGRETQYF.

The chain recombines TRBV9 with TRBJ2-1; 11 nucleotides line up with TRBD2. The trim removed 3 bases at V and 0 bases at J, leaving 14 bases unmatched. This CDR3 comprises 20 residues. Looked up from germline, CDR1 is SGDLS and CDR2 is YYNGEE. CDR3 region: CASSALPGLAEGSSYNEQFF. CDR3 coding DNA: TGTGCCAGCAGCGCCTTGCCGGGACTAGCGGAGGGGAGCTCCTACAATGAGCAGTTCTTC.